This note documents a single TCR beta chain sequence. V shed 7 bases and J shed 14 bases, with 18 bases lying between them. There are 13 residues in the CDR3. Per germline, CDR1 SEHNR and CDR2 FQNEAQ (reference sequence). This entry belongs to a study of blood T cell repertoires in COVID-19. Study summary: Italy, Spain and the United States were the sources of the convalescent and acute COVID-19 samples. PBMCs, B-cell-depleted T cells, or T cells were the source of the cDNA or gDNA that made up the material.

Per the study methods: Estimation of nucleated cell counts was performed using reference gene primer amplification. Sequencing was performed with immunoSEQ multiplex PCR; in TCRdb, only in-frame clones are kept and a portion is missing. V and J calls and clone size follow that table, whereas D and trimming were derived from the DNA. The table lists about 300,000 clones, roughly 91% of them singletons, with about 2% in the top ten. This TCR derives from a woman in her twenties or thirties with COVID-19, enrolled during active disease. This sequence joins TRBV7-9 and TRBJ1-6; possibly TRBD1 for D (5 bases). Sequences were obtained from peripheral blood. Written as DNA, the CDR3 is TGTGCCAGCACCCTTAGGCAGGGCTCAGCCCTCCACTTT. Its protein product is CASTLRQGSALHF.